The T cell receptor beta chain described here comes from a study of blood T cell repertoires in COVID-19. Germline CDR1 and CDR2: LNHDA and SQIVND (reference sequence). This CDR3 is built from 13 residues. V trimming: 7 bases; J trimming: 8 bases; junction bases outside the gene matches: 4. Profiling relied on immunoSEQ multiplex PCR, and the TCRdb table lists in-frame clones only, not all of them. The profile shows roughly 250,000 clones, about nine tenths of them singletons. This TCR was recovered from a young woman with acute COVID-19. Sequenced sample: PBMCs or T cells enriched from blood (not recorded which). The chain carries TRBV19 and TRBJ1-4, with 10 bases aligning to TRBD1. The CDR3 DNA is TGTGCCAGTAAAGGGACAGGGGAGGAAAAACTGTTTTTT. The encoded protein is CASKGTGEEKLFF.